The 31 T cell receptor beta chains presented below share a single source sample, sequenced in a study of blood T cell repertoires in COVID-19. Assay: immunoSEQ multiplex PCR; the TCRdb copy retains only in-frame clones and omits some. The table includes tens of thousands of clones, roughly 87% detected once. Specimen: peripheral blood. These receptors originate from a woman over 75 with COVID-19, enrolled during active disease.

The rearrangement links TRBV2 to TRBJ1-1, with D possibly matching TRBD1 (5 bases). Deletions cut 1 base from V and 4 bases from J, with 10 bases between. CDR1 is SNHLY and CDR2 is FYNNEI in the germline V gene. This CDR3 has 14 residues. The CDR3 DNA is TGTGCCAGCAGTGAAGTGGGGGAGGGCACTGAAGCTTTCTTT. Its protein is CASSEVGEGTEAFF.

V is TRBV18 and J is TRBJ2-7, with TRBD1 matching 10 bases. The CDR3 runs 14 residues. The junction had 3 bases not matched to a gene; V was cut back by 3 bases and J by 4 bases. The V gene's germline CDR1 is KGHSH and CDR2 LQKENI. In DNA form, the CDR3 reads TGTGCCAGCTCACCGTGGGACAGGGGTTACGAGCAGTACTTC. Translated, it gives CASSPWDRGYEQYF.

The chain is built from TRBV21-1 and TRBJ2-5; no DNA check was done on the table's D call, TRBD1. TRBV21-1 is annotated as a pseudogene. This CDR3 spans 13 amino acids. The CDR3 is CASSIKGVGTQYF. For the CDR3, the DNA is TGTGCCAGCAGCATAAAGGGGGTTGGGACCCAGTACTTC.

This chain uses TRBV5-1 with TRBJ1-2; D perhaps matches TRBD1 (6 bases). The CDR3 has 16 residues. CDR1 and CDR2 (germline): SGHRS, YFSETQ. Trimming took 1 base from V and 0 from J, leaving 13 bases between them. The CDR3 loop is CASSLSRGGANYGYTF. CDR3 nucleotide sequence: TGCGCCAGCAGCTTGAGCCGAGGGGGAGCTAACTATGGCTACACCTTC.

This chain connects TRBV5-1 to TRBJ1-2, with D possibly TRBD1 on 6 matching bases. V was cut by 3 bases and J by 5 bases, with 17 bases left in between. This CDR3 is 15 amino acids long. Looked up from germline, CDR1 is SGHRS and CDR2 is YFSETQ. This CDR3 is CASSSTGGRGYGYTF. Written as DNA, the CDR3 is TGCGCCAGCAGCTCGACGGGGGGGCGCGGGTATGGCTACACCTTC.

The chain joins TRBV29-1 to TRBJ2-5, with D maybe TRBD2 (6 bases). Trimming removed 4 bases at V and 2 bases at J, with 14 bases between. Germline lookup yields CDR1 SQVTM and CDR2 ANQGSEA. The CDR3 loop spans 14 amino acids. This CDR3 reads CSVGHGGWQETQYF. DNA for the CDR3: TGCAGCGTTGGGCACGGGGGTTGGCAAGAGACCCAGTACTTC.

This clone was counted once. The rearrangement joins TRBV9 to TRBJ1-4, with TRBD1 matching over 8 bases. The CDR3 has 14 amino acids. V shed 0 bases and J 7 bases; nucleotides not matched to a gene: 2. Per germline, CDR1 SGDLS and CDR2 YYNGEE. CDR3 sequence (DNA): TGTGCCAGCAGCGTAGCCGACAGGGGTGAAAAACTGTTTTTT. Translating it yields CASSVADRGEKLFF.

The chain links TRBV5-1 to TRBJ2-3; 9 nucleotides line up with TRBD2. The CDR3 runs 15 residues. V dropped 0 bases and J dropped 1; count of bases not matched to a gene: 0. The V gene's germline CDR1 is SGHRS and CDR2 YFSETQ. The CDR3 bases are TGCGCCAGCAGCTTGGCTAGCGGGGGCACAGATACGCAGTATTTT. It encodes CASSLASGGTDTQYF.

The chain uses TRBV6-2 or TRBV6-3 and TRBJ2-7; 7 bases match TRBD2. Losses at the gene ends were 4 bases for V and 2 bases for J; bases not matched to a gene: 17. The CDR3 covers 18 residues. Germline CDR1 and CDR2: MNHEY and SVGEGT. The CDR3 sequence: CASSFGLEPFTRTYEQYF. For the CDR3, the DNA is TGTGCCAGCAGTTTTGGACTAGAGCCCTTTACTCGGACCTACGAGCAGTACTTC.

The rearrangement joins TRBV5-1 to TRBJ1-5, with TRBD1 identical over 9 bases. The ends lost 9 bases at V and 0 bases at J; junction bases unmatched: 13. Germline CDR1 reads SGHRS; CDR2 reads YFSETQ. CDR3 length equals 17 residues. The CDR3 sequence is CAIPGDRDRVSNQPQHF. DNA for the CDR3: TGCGCCATCCCCGGGGACAGGGATCGGGTTAGCAATCAGCCCCAGCATTTT. The full variable domain, its missing parts supplied by reference TRBV5-1 and TRBJ1-5, is KAGVTQTPRYLIKTRGQQVTLSCSPISGHRSVSWYQQTPGQGLQFLFEYFSETQRNKGNFPGRFSGRQFSNSRSEMNVSTLELGDSALYLCAIPGDRDRVSNQPQHFGDGTRLSIL.

This chain connects TRBV6-6 to TRBJ1-4; 8 bases are a match to TRBD1. The CDR3 contains 12 residues. The junction had 6 bases not matched to a gene; V was cut back by 10 bases and J by 8 bases. The germline V gene encodes CDR1 MNHNY and CDR2 SVGAGI (reference sequence). The CDR3 DNA reads as TGTGCCACCGGACAGGGAGGCGAAAAACTGTTTTTT. This translates into CATGQGGEKLFF.

The chain links TRBV3-1 (or the pseudogene TRBV3-2) to TRBJ1-2; D is unresolved. The CDR3 is 14 residues long. Germline CDR1 reads LGHDT; CDR2 reads YNNKEL (reference sequence). Trimming left V 0 bases short and J 8 bases short, with 13 bases between. CDR3 coding DNA: TGTGCCAGCAGCCAAGAAGGTGGCTGGGCGGGCTACACCTTC. Translation gives CASSQEGGWAGYTF.

This chain connects TRBV5-1 to TRBJ2-2; no reliable D call. The ends were cut back, 0 bases at V and 5 bases at J, with 5 bases in the middle. This CDR3 is 13 amino acids long. The germline V gene encodes CDR1 SGHRS and CDR2 YFSETQ. The DNA of the CDR3 is TGCGCCAGCAGCTTGGCTTTTACCGGGGAGCTGTTTTTT. It specifies CASSLAFTGELFF.

The V gene is TRBV18, the J gene TRBJ2-3; D may be TRBD2 (5 bases). Looked up from germline, CDR1 is KGHSH and CDR2 is LQKENI. Trimming shortened V by 0 bases and J by 7 bases, and 26 bases separated the two germline ends. This CDR3 has 19 amino acids. The CDR3 sequence is CASSPPGRTSALGMNTQYF. The CDR3 DNA reads TGTGCCAGCTCACCACCGGGGAGAACCTCGGCCCTCGGGATGAATACGCAGTATTTT.

V usage is TRBV7-9 and J usage is TRBJ2-1; the D is unclear. The length of the CDR3 is 15 residues. The germline gives CDR1 SEHNR, CDR2 FQNEAQ (reference sequence). Trimming removed 1 base from V and 0 bases from J, with 7 bases in between. The CDR3 region has the DNA TGTGCCAGCAGCTTAGAGCTGAGCTCCTACAATGAGCAGTTCTTC. Amino acid sequence: CASSLELSSYNEQFF.

V usage is TRBV7-9 and J usage is TRBJ2-7, with D maybe TRBD2 (6 bases). The V gene lost 4 bases and the J gene lost 0 bases, with 16 bases spanning the gap. CDR1 SEHNR and CDR2 FQNEAQ come from the germline V gene (reference sequence). The CDR3 consists of 16 residues. This CDR3 reads CASSSSRGTASYEQYF. As DNA, the CDR3 is TGTGCCAGCAGCTCGTCCCGCGGGACGGCCTCCTACGAGCAGTACTTC.

The chain couples TRBV13 to TRBJ2-2, with a tentative D call TRBD1 (6 bases). The CDR3 totals 16 residues. Germline lookup yields CDR1 PRHDT and CDR2 FYEKMQ (reference sequence). Trimming took off 5 bases at V and 2 bases at J, with 15 bases between the two ends. In DNA, the CDR3 is TGTGCCAGCAGCCAAACCAGGGGAAGAAACACCGGGGAGCTGTTTTTT. It translates to CASSQTRGRNTGELFF.

The CDR3, as DNA: TGTGCCAGAAGCTTGCAGTCTGGGACAGCACGGAACACCGGGGAGCTGTTTTTT. This gives the protein CARSLQSGTARNTGELFF. This chain uses TRBV7-5 with TRBJ2-2; TRBD1 reflects the table's D call only, with no check against the DNA. TRBV7-5 corresponds to a pseudogene. The CDR3 has 18 residues.

V is TRBV27 and J is TRBJ1-1; TRBD1 is a possible D gene (5 bases). Between the trimmed V and J ends, which lost 8 bases and 10 bases, there was a span of 14 bases. The V gene's germline CDR1 is MNHEY and CDR2 SMNVEV (reference sequence). The CDR3 extends over 11 amino acids. DNA of the CDR3: TGTGCCAGCGGGAGGGGTGGGGCAGCTTTCTTT. It translates to CASGRGGAAFF.

This clone occurred a few times. The rearrangement links TRBV2 to TRBJ1-4; D perhaps matches TRBD1 (5 bases). CDR3 length: 15 amino acids. Trimming cost V 6 bases and J 7 bases, with 18 bases left between them. Germline CDR1 reads SNHLY; CDR2 reads FYNNEI. This chain's CDR3 is CASSSGTAGGEKLFF. The CDR3 nucleotides read TGTGCCAGCAGCTCCGGGACCGCCGGGGGTGAAAAACTGTTTTTT.

J is TRBJ2-7 and V is TRBV7-9, with 7 bases that match TRBD1. The CDR3 is made up of 16 amino acids. Trimming cost V 1 base and J 1 base; bases outside gene matches: 7. CDR1 is SEHNR and CDR2 is FQNEAQ in the germline V gene (reference sequence). CDR3 residues: CASSLERWGQSYEQYF. Here the CDR3 DNA reads TGTGCCAGCAGCTTAGAGCGGTGGGGACAGTCCTACGAGCAGTACTTC. The variable domain in full, with the rest retrieved from reference TRBV7-9 and TRBJ2-7, is DTGVSQNPRHKITKRGQNVTFRCDPISEHNRLYWYRQTLGQGPEFLTYFQNEAQLEKSRLLSDRFSAERPKGSFSTLEIQRTEQGDSAMYLCASSLERWGQSYEQYFGPGTRLTVT.

The genes are TRBV6-5 and TRBJ2-5, with TRBD1 matching 7 bases. Germline V lookup: CDR1 MNHEY, CDR2 SVGAGI. The V segment lost 7 bases and the J segment 4 bases; nucleotides outside the gene matches: 9. The CDR3 length is 14 residues. The CDR3 loop reads CASTLTGRAETQYF. For the CDR3, the DNA is TGTGCCAGCACCTTGACAGGGCGAGCAGAGACCCAGTACTTC.

The chain employs TRBV5-1 and TRBJ2-2, with D possibly being TRBD1 (5 bases). The CDR3 has 13 amino acids. V dropped 5 bases and J dropped 5 bases, with 10 bases sitting between them. The germline V gene has CDR1 SGHRS and CDR2 YFSETQ. CDR3 sequence reads: CASRPGITGELFF. CDR3 nucleotides: TGCGCCAGCAGGCCAGGGATAACCGGGGAGCTGTTTTTT.

This clone was observed a handful of times. The chain uses TRBV4-1 and TRBJ2-3; 7 bases are shared with TRBD1. This CDR3 region has 15 residues. CDR1 is MGHRA, CDR2 YSYEKL, per germline. V was clipped by 4 bases and J by 0 bases; unmatched bases: 4. For the CDR3, the DNA is TGCGCCAGCAGCCCGACAGGGCTGAGCACAGATACGCAGTATTTT. It encodes CASSPTGLSTDTQYF.

This clone occurred a few times. This chain uses TRBV5-1 with TRBJ2-3; the D is unclear. Between the trimmed V and J ends, which lost 4 bases and 4 bases, there was a span of 7 bases. Per the germline V gene, CDR1 is SGHRS and CDR2 is YFSETQ. The CDR3 is 12 residues long. The DNA of the CDR3 is TGCGCCAGCAGCCCCCCCGCAGATACGCAGTATTTT. Protein product: CASSPPADTQYF.

J is TRBJ1-5 and V is TRBV5-8; perhaps TRBD1 as D (5 bases). The CDR3 extends over 14 amino acids. Germline CDR1 SGHTS, CDR2 YDEGEE. Trimming pared 4 bases from V and 7 bases from J, leaving 15 bases between. The CDR3 sequence: CASSPGGRRQPQHF. CDR3 coding DNA: TGTGCCAGCAGCCCGGGGGGACGGCGGCAGCCCCAGCATTTT. The full variable domain, its missing parts supplied by reference TRBV5-8 and TRBJ1-5, is EAGVTQSPTHLIKTRGQQATLRCSPISGHTSVYWYQQALGLGLQFLLWYDEGEERNRGNFPPRFSGRQFPNYSSELNVNALELEDSALYLCASSPGGRRQPQHFGDGTRLSIL.

This clone has more than one count but fewer than ten. The chain combines TRBV10-2 with TRBJ1-5, with 8 bases lining up with TRBD1. V lost 0 bases and J lost 2; bases outside the gene matches: 3. The CDR3 runs 16 residues. CDR1 is WSHSY and CDR2 is SAAADI in the germline V gene. The CDR3 here is CASSESDRAGNQPQHF. CDR3 DNA: TGCGCCAGCAGTGAGTCGGACAGGGCAGGCAATCAGCCCCAGCATTTT.

The chain couples TRBV18 to TRBJ1-1, with 10 bases fitting TRBD1. With 6 bases clipped from V and 0 bases from J, the junction kept 7 bases outside the gene matches. Looked up from germline, CDR1 is KGHSH and CDR2 is LQKENI. The CDR3 has 16 residues. The CDR3 is CASSPRDRGLNTEAFF. DNA of the CDR3: TGTGCCAGCTCCCCGCGGGACAGGGGATTGAACACTGAAGCTTTCTTT. Using reference TRBV18 and TRBJ1-1 for the parts outside the CDR3, the full variable domain is NAGVMQNPRHLVRRRGQEARLRCSPMKGHSHVYWYRQLPEEGLKFMVYLQKENIIDESGMPKERFSAEFPKEGPSILRIQQVVRGDSAAYFCASSPRDRGLNTEAFFGQGTRLTVV.

J is TRBJ2-6 and V is TRBV5-6; tentatively, D is TRBD1 (6 bases). Per germline, CDR1 SGHDT and CDR2 YYEEEE. Deletions cut 3 bases from V and 1 base from J, with 14 bases between. The CDR3 spans 17 residues. The chain's CDR3 is CASSWELQGSGANVLTF. CDR3 DNA: TGTGCCAGCAGCTGGGAGTTACAGGGATCTGGGGCCAACGTCCTGACTTTC.

This chain uses TRBV30 with TRBJ1-2; TRBD1 agrees at 9 bases. The CDR3 is 16 amino acids. From germline, CDR1 is GTSNPN and CDR2 SVGIG (reference sequence). J was trimmed by 0 bases and V by 6 bases; bases with no gene match: 11. As DNA, the CDR3 is TGTGCCTGCCCCCGGGCACAGGGGGCAACTAACTATGGCTACACCTTC. It encodes CACPRAQGATNYGYTF.

The chain employs TRBV5-1 and TRBJ1-1, with D unclear. Trimming removed 2 bases at V and 2 bases at J, with 7 bases between. The germline CDR1 and CDR2 sequences are SGHRS and YFSETQ. The CDR3 runs 13 residues. CDR3 DNA sequence: TGCGCCAGCAGCTTCTCTAGTAACACTGAAGCTTTCTTT. Its translation: CASSFSSNTEAFF.